A selection of T cell receptor beta chains follows, all from one sample in a study of blood T cells in healthy people across ages. Each CDR3 protein gets one entry after TCRdb re-called the 5' RACE reads with MiXCR. The sample holds fewer than 600,000 distinct CDR3 sequences; about 28% are singletons and the top ten take under 4.5%. This same sample was also part of a study on T cells of mothers and their children.

Sample: blood. The receptors were sampled from a boy under 10 years old in good health. CDR3s include the opening cysteine and the closing phenylalanine or tryptophan. D genes are given only for firm matches. Not every row has a clone size; where given, it reads once, few, many or a size class.

NA	TRBJ2-2	TRBV20-1	TRBD1	TGCAGTGCTAGAGTGGGACAGGGCACCGGGGAGCTGTTTTTT	CSARVGQGTGELFF
once	TRBJ2-7	TRBV29-1	TRBD2	TGCAGCGTTGCCCCCCTAGCGGGTTCCCACGAGCAGTACTTC	CSVAPLAGSHEQYF
NA	TRBJ2-7	TRBV13	NA	TGTGCCAGCAGCAAGGGGTGGGGGGGCACCTACGAGCAGTACTTC	CASSKGWGGTYEQYF
NA	TRBJ1-6	TRBV4-3	NA	TGCGCCAGCAGCCCAGTGGGGGCTGGTTCACCCCTCCACTTT	CASSPVGAGSPLHF
NA	TRBJ2-7	TRBV6-5	NA	TGTGCCGGCAGGGCCATCTACGAGCAGTACTTC	CAGRAIYEQYF
NA	TRBJ1-2	TRBV28	NA	TGTGCCAGCAGTTTCCTCGCCTTTTTGCGCAACTATGGCTACACCTTC	CASSFLAFLRNYGYTF
few	TRBJ1-2	TRBV4-1	NA	TGCGCCAGCAGCCCTTCCGGGACCGCGGGCTATGGCTACACCTTC	CASSPSGTAGYGYTF
NA	TRBJ1-3	TRBV7-9	NA	TGTGCCAGCAGCTTAGCGCAGGTGATACCCTCTGGAAACACCATATATTTT	CASSLAQVIPSGNTIYF
NA	TRBJ1-2	TRBV5-6	NA	TGTGCCAGCAGCTTGAAGGACTATGGCTACACCTTC	CASSLKDYGYTF
NA	TRBJ2-2	TRBV20-1	NA	TGCAGTGCTGGACCCAGAAGCACCGGGGAGCTGTTTTTT	CSAGPRSTGELFF
NA	TRBJ2-7	TRBV5-1	NA	TGCGCCAGCAGCCCAGACACGGGGAGCTACGAGCAGTACTTC	CASSPDTGSYEQYF
NA	TRBJ2-7	TRBV4-3	TRBD1	TGCGCCAGCAGCCAAGAGAGGCCAGGGGGTTTCGACGAGCAGTACTTC	CASSQERPGGFDEQYF
NA	TRBJ2-3	TRBV20-1	TRBD1	TGCGGGGGACAGGGGTTCGATACGCAGTATTTT	CGGQGFDTQYF
NA	TRBJ2-1	TRBV5-1	NA	TGCGCCAGCAGCTACCCAGACAATGAGCAGTTCTTC	CASSYPDNEQFF
few	TRBJ2-2	TRBV4-3	NA	TGCGCCAGCAGCCCCGCAGACAGACACACCGGGGAGCTGTTTTTT	CASSPADRHTGELFF
NA	TRBJ2-5	TRBV5-1	NA	TGCGCCAGCACCGCTAAAGAGACCCAGTACTTC	CASTAKETQYF
few	TRBJ1-2	TRBV20-1	NA	TGCAGTGCTAGCGTCCAGGGCTATGGCTACACCTTC	CSASVQGYGYTF
NA	TRBJ2-7	TRBV9	NA	TGTGCCAGCAGCCGGGCAACACTCCCGGCGGAGCAGTACTTC	CASSRATLPAEQYF
few	TRBJ2-7	TRBV28	TRBD2	TGTGCCAGCAGTTTACTCCGCCCAGCGGGGGTGGACGAGCAGTACTTC	CASSLLRPAGVDEQYF
NA	TRBJ2-3	TRBV7-8	NA	TGTGCCAGCAGCCGCTTCAGTGGGAGCACAGATACGCAGTATTTT	CASSRFSGSTDTQYF
few	TRBJ2-7	TRBV20-1	TRBD1	TGCAGTGCTAGATCGGGACAGGGGAATTCCTACGAGCAGTACTTC	CSARSGQGNSYEQYF
few	TRBJ1-6	TRBV27	NA	TGTGCCAGCCGACAGGACACCTTTAATACCTATAATTCACCCCTCCACTTT	CASRQDTFNTYNSPLHF
NA	TRBJ2-5	TRBV19	TRBD2	TGTGCCAGTAGTGACCTCCGCGGGGGAGAGACCCAGTACTTC	CASSDLRGGETQYF
few	TRBJ1-6	TRBV6-1	NA	TGTGCCAGCCTCGGGACGGTCCGGTCACCCCTCCACTTT	CASLGTVRSPLHF
few	TRBJ2-5	TRBV28	NA	TGTGCCAGCAGTAAGAATGAGGGAAGGGAGACCCAGTACTTC	CASSKNEGRETQYF
few	TRBJ1-2	TRBV5-1	NA	TGCGCCAGGACAGAGGGGCCCGGGCAAATGCATGGCTACACCTTC	CARTEGPGQMHGYTF
few	TRBJ2-5	TRBV11-2	NA	TGTGCCAGCACCTTATACGGACAGCCTCAAGAGACCCAGTACTTC	CASTLYGQPQETQYF
few	TRBJ2-5	TRBV6-5	TRBD2	TGTGCCAGCAGCAGGGACTACCCCCCAGAGACCCAGTACTTC	CASSRDYPPETQYF
few	TRBJ1-2	TRBV7-8	NA	TGTGCCAGCAGCTTAGAGGCGGCCTATGGCTACACCTTC	CASSLEAAYGYTF
few	TRBJ2-6	TRBV10-3	TRBD1	TGTGCCATCAACGCCGGGACAGGGACCTCTGGGGCCAACGTCCTGACTTTC	CAINAGTGTSGANVLTF
few	TRBJ2-1	TRBV6-1	TRBD2	TGTGCCAGCAGACCATCTAGCGGGTCTAGCTCCTACAATGAGCAGTTCTTC	CASRPSSGSSSYNEQFF
NA	TRBJ2-4	TRBV6-6	TRBD2	TGTGCCAGCAGCCGGGGGGGGGCCAAAAACATTCAGTACTTC	CASSRGGAKNIQYF
once	TRBJ1-4	TRBV7-9	NA	TGTGCCAGCAGCTCACGGGGAGCAGCTAATGAAAAACTGTTTTTT	CASSSRGAANEKLFF
few	TRBJ2-7	TRBV9	TRBD2	TGTGCCAGCAGCGTAGCGAGCGGGAGCGCCTACGAGCAGTACTTC	CASSVASGSAYEQYF
few	TRBJ2-7	TRBV6-6	TRBD2	TGTGCCAGCATTAGGAGCGGGAGGGTCGAGCAGTACTTC	CASIRSGRVEQYF
few	TRBJ1-6	TRBV25-1	NA	TGTGCCAGCAGTGGGCCTGCGAGCTCCTATAATTCACCCCTCCACTTT	CASSGPASSYNSPLHF
NA	TRBJ2-1	TRBV7-9	NA	TGTGCCAGCAGCCTAACCCTCGGGACAAATTACAATGAGCAGTTCTTC	CASSLTLGTNYNEQFF
NA	TRBJ1-2	TRBV5-1	NA	TGCGCCAGCAGCTTGGAGCAGGGGTACTATGGCTACACCTTC	CASSLEQGYYGYTF
few	TRBJ2-5	TRBV4-3	NA	TGCGCCAGCAGCCAAGATCTCCGAGGCTGGGAGACCCAGTACTTC	CASSQDLRGWETQYF
NA	TRBJ1-2	TRBV27	NA	TGTGCCAGCAGTTTTCAACAGGGTTATGGCTACACCTTC	CASSFQQGYGYTF
NA	TRBJ2-7	TRBV6-5	NA	TGTGCCAGCAGCCCCCCGGAGGGGCTAACCTACGAGCAGTACTTC	CASSPPEGLTYEQYF
NA	TRBJ1-2	TRBV3-1	NA	TGTGCCAGCAGACCGGGCCGAGGCGATGGCTACACCTTC	CASRPGRGDGYTF
NA	TRBJ2-5	TRBV6-1	NA	TGTGCCAGCAGTGAAGGGGGGTTCCAAGAGACCCAGTACTTC	CASSEGGFQETQYF
once	TRBJ2-3	TRBV5-1	TRBD1	TGCGCCAGCACCAATACAGGGGGCACAGATACGCAGTATTTT	CASTNTGGTDTQYF
few	TRBJ2-7	TRBV2	NA	TGTGCCAGCAGGGGGGGACTGGCAACCTACGAGCAGTACTTC	CASRGGLATYEQYF
NA	TRBJ2-5	TRBV11-2	TRBD2	TGTGCCAGCAGTACTAGCGTACAAGAGACCCAGTACTTC	CASSTSVQETQYF
NA	TRBJ1-2	TRBV3-1	NA	TGTGCCAGCAGCCAAAGCGCTGGACATAGCTATGGCTACACCTTC	CASSQSAGHSYGYTF
NA	TRBJ2-1	TRBV6-2/TRBV6-3	NA	TGTGCCAGCAGTTACTCGAAGTCCGGTGAGCAGTTCTTC	CASSYSKSGEQFF
few	TRBJ2-5	TRBV6-2/TRBV6-3	TRBD2	TGTGCCAGCGGACTAGCGGGAGTAGAGACCCAGTACTTC	CASGLAGVETQYF
few	TRBJ1-1	TRBV4-3	TRBD1	TGCGCCAGCAGCCAGAGGACAGGGGGAAACACTGAAGCTTTCTTT	CASSQRTGGNTEAFF
NA	TRBJ2-5	TRBV11-2	TRBD2	TGTGCCAGCAGCTCAGGGTGGGACTACGGGGGAGAGACCCAGTACTTC	CASSSGWDYGGETQYF
few	TRBJ2-1	TRBV29-1	NA	TGCAGCGCCGCGGACAGTTCCTCCTACAATGAGCAGTTCTTC	CSAADSSSYNEQFF
NA	TRBJ2-7	TRBV7-6	TRBD2	TGTGCCAGCAGCTTCGAAACTAGCGGGTACGAGCAGTACTTC	CASSFETSGYEQYF